Presented here are 6 T cell receptor beta chains from one specimen sequenced in a study of cytomegalovirus exposure and HLA in healthy donors. 13 Jbeta primers and 60 Vbeta primers were used for the PCR. Clones were sequenced by immunoSEQ multiplex PCR, and TCRdb holds only the in-frame ones, with some missing. The table for this sample gives tens of thousands of clones. Material: PBMCs. These receptors came from a male donor in good health and CMV-seronegative.

Measured by frequency, this clone is medium-sized. This rearrangement joins TRBV6-4 to TRBJ2-2; the D gene is possibly TRBD2 (6 bases). This CDR3 region has 14 residues. Trimming took off 2 bases at V and 2 bases at J, with 6 bases between the two ends. Germline values: CDR1 MRHNA, CDR2 SNTAGT. CDR3 DNA sequence: TGTGCCAGCAGTGACGGGACTAACACCGGGGAGCTGTTTTTT. This translates into CASSDGTNTGELFF.

The gene calls are TRBV11-3 and TRBJ2-1; a weak D match, TRBD2 (5 bases). The CDR3 runs to 15 residues. V gave up 4 bases and J gave up 5 bases, with 15 bases separating them. Germline V gene data show CDR1 as SGHNT and CDR2 as YENEEA. The CDR3 reads CASSSGFRTDNEQFF. The CDR3 region has the DNA TGTGCCAGCAGCTCCGGATTTAGGACTGACAATGAGCAGTTCTTC.

The chain employs TRBV4-2 and TRBJ1-4, with 8 bases that match TRBD1. The length of the CDR3 is 14 residues. The J segment lost 8 bases and the V segment lost 2 bases, leaving 4 bases of the junction unmatched. Germline V lookup: CDR1 LGHNA, CDR2 YNFKEQ. CDR3 sequence reads: CASSQPGQEEKLFF. The CDR3 DNA follows: TGTGCCAGCAGCCAACCGGGACAGGAAGAAAAACTGTTTTTT.

The chain couples TRBV9 to TRBJ2-7; 9 nucleotides align to TRBD2. This CDR3 comprises 16 residues. V was clipped by 4 bases and J by 0 bases; unmatched bases: 8. The germline V gene has CDR1 SGDLS and CDR2 YYNGEE. This CDR3 is CASSSRLAESSYEQYF. In DNA, the CDR3 is TGTGCCAGCAGCTCACGACTAGCGGAGAGCTCCTACGAGCAGTACTTC.

The chain links TRBV14 to TRBJ2-3, with D maybe TRBD1 (7 bases). This CDR3 is built from 13 residues. The germline V gene encodes CDR1 SGHDN and CDR2 FVKESK. V lost 4 bases to trimming and J lost 6 bases, with 11 bases between them. The CDR3 loop reads CASSPPGGDTQYF. The CDR3 DNA follows: TGTGCCAGCAGCCCCCCAGGGGGGGATACGCAGTATTTT.

V gene TRBV27 combines with J gene TRBJ2-2; a weak D match, TRBD2 (5 bases). The germline CDR1 and CDR2 sequences are MNHEY and SMNVEV (reference sequence). V lost 2 bases, J lost 3 bases, and 10 bases lay in between. The CDR3 has 15 residues. This CDR3 is CASSLKGDHTGELFF. The CDR3 bases are TGTGCCAGCAGTTTAAAGGGAGACCACACCGGGGAGCTGTTTTTT.